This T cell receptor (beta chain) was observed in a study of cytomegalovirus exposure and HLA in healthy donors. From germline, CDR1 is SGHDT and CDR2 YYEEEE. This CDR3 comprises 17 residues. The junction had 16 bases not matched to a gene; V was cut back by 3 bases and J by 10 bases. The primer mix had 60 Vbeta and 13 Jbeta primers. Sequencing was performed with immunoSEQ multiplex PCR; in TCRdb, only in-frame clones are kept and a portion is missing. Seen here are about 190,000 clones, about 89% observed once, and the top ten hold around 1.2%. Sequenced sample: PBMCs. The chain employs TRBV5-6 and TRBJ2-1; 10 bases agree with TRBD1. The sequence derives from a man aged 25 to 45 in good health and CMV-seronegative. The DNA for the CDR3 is TGTGCCAGCAGCTCCCAACCGGGACAGGGGCCCATCAGGGAGCAGTTCTTC. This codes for CASSSQPGQGPIREQFF.